The clone carrying this T cell receptor beta chain came up a few times. The antigen remains unidentified. This sample stems from a study of graft-versus-host responses after intestinal transplantation. The repertoire was sequenced with immunoSEQ multiplex PCR; TCRdb's copy has only in-frame clones and lacks some. The table lists 90,000 to 120,000 clones, about 90% of them singletons, with 0.9% in the top ten. Trimming at V came to 2 bases and at J to 4 bases, leaving 0 bases not matched to a gene. Germline CDR1 is MGHDK and CDR2 is SYGVNS. This CDR3 spans 14 amino acids. This specimen consisted of unstimulated CD4+ T cells sorted from spleen or lymph node cells, obtained before intestinal transplant. The TCR originated in a human donor who received an intestinal transplant. The chain links TRBV25-1 to TRBJ2-5; 11 bases align to TRBD2. CDR3 bases: TGTGCCAGCAGTGAAGGACTAGCGGGAGAGACCCAGTACTTC. It codes for CASSEGLAGETQYF.